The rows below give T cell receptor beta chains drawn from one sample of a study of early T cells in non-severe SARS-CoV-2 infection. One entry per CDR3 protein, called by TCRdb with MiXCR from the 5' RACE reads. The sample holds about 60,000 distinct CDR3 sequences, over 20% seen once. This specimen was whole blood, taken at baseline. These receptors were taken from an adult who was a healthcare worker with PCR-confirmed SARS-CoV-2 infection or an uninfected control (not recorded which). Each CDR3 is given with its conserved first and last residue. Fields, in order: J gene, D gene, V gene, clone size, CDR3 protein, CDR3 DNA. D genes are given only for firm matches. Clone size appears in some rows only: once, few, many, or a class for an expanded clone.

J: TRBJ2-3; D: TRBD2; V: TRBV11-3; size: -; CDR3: CASSSGLAADTQYF; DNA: TGTGCCAGCAGCTCGGGACTAGCGGCAGATACGCAGTATTTT
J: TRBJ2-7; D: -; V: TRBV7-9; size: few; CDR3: CASSLEAGEQYF; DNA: TGTGCCAGCAGCTTAGAAGCTGGGGAGCAGTACTTC
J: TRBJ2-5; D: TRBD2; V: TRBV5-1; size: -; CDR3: CASSLVVAGAEETQYF; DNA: TGCGCCAGCAGCTTGGTCGTAGCGGGGGCGGAAGAGACCCAGTACTTC
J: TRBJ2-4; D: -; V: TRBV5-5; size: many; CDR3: CASSAGVVAKNIQYF; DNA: TGTGCCAGCAGCGCAGGAGTTGTAGCCAAAAACATTCAGTACTTC
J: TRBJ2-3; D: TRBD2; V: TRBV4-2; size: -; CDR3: CASSQETLAGETDTQYF; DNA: TGTGCCAGCAGCCAAGAGACACTAGCGGGGGAAACAGATACGCAGTATTTT
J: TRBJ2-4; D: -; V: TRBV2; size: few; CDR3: CASGRGRAAKNIQYF; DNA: TGTGCCAGCGGACGGGGAAGGGCAGCCAAAAACATTCAGTACTTC
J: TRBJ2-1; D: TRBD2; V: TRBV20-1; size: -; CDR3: CSARVPGASGHNEQFF; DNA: TGCAGTGCTAGAGTTCCCGGGGCTAGCGGGCACAATGAGCAGTTCTTC
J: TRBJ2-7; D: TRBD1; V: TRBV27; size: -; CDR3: CASSPGAGGRYEQYF; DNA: TGTGCCAGCAGTCCAGGGGCAGGGGGCCGATACGAGCAGTACTTC
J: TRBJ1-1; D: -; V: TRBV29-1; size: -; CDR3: CSVKRANTEAFF; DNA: TGCAGCGTAAAGAGAGCGAACACTGAAGCTTTCTTT
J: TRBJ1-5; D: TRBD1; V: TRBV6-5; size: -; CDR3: CASSTGTGNNQPQHF; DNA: TGTGCCAGCAGTACCGGGACAGGGAACAATCAGCCCCAGCATTTT
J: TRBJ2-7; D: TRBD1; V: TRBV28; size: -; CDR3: CASSQPGQGLSYEQYF; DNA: TGTGCCAGCAGCCAACCGGGACAGGGGTTATCCTACGAGCAGTACTTC
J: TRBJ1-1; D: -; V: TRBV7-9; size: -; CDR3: CASSASRAFF; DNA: TGTGCCAGCAGTGCCTCACGGGCTTTCTTT
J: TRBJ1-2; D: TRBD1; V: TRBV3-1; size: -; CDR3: CASSPSAGTGGTF; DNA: TGTGCCAGCAGCCCATCCGCCGGGACAGGGGGCACCTTC
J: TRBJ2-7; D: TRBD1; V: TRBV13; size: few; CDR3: CASSSWTGLRDEQYF; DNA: TGTGCCAGCAGCTCCTGGACAGGGTTGAGGGACGAGCAGTACTTC
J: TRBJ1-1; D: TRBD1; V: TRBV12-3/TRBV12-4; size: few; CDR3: CASSRQGFREAFF; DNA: TGTGCCAGCAGTCGACAGGGCTTTCGGGAAGCTTTCTTT
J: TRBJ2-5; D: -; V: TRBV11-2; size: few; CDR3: CASSLGVERQETQYF; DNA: TGTGCCAGCAGCTTAGGGGTAGAGCGCCAAGAGACCCAGTACTTC
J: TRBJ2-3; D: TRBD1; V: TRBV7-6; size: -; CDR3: CASSLAPRGLSTDTQYF; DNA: TGTGCCAGCAGCTTAGCGCCCAGGGGGCTGAGCACAGATACGCAGTATTTT
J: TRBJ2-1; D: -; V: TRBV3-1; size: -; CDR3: CASSQDHGRAPWQFF; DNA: TGTGCCAGCAGCCAAGACCATGGGCGCGCCCCATGGCAGTTCTTC
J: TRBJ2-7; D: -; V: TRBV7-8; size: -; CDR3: CASSLAYGGFTYEQYF; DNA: TGTGCCAGCAGCTTAGCGTATGGAGGTTTTACCTACGAGCAGTACTTC
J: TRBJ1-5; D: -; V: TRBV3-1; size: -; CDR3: CASSQEAYSNQPQHF; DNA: TGTGCCAGCAGCCAAGAGGCCTATAGCAATCAGCCCCAGCATTTT
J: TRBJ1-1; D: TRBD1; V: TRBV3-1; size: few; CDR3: CASSHYAGTGADAFF; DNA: TGTGCCAGCAGCCATTACGCCGGGACAGGGGCCGACGCTTTCTTT
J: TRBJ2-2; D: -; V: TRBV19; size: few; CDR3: CASSIAGFTGELFF; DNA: TGTGCCAGTAGTATAGCCGGATTCACCGGGGAGCTGTTTTTT
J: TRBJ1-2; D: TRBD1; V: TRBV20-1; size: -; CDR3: CSARLGQGYGYTF; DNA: TGCAGTGCTAGACTGGGACAGGGTTATGGCTACACCTTC
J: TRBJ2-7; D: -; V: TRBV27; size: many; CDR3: CASSFGDRGEQYF; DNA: TGTGCCAGCAGTTTCGGGGACCGGGGCGAGCAGTACTTC
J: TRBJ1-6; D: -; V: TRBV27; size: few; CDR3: CASSPLPDNSPLHF; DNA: TGTGCCAGCAGTCCTCTCCCCGATAATTCACCCCTCCACTTT
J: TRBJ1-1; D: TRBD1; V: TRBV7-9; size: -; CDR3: CASTQGPDRRAFF; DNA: TGTGCCAGCACCCAGGGTCCGGACAGGAGGGCTTTCTTT
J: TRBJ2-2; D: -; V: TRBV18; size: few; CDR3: CASSPREAGELFF; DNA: TGTGCCAGCTCACCTAGGGAAGCCGGGGAGCTGTTTTTT
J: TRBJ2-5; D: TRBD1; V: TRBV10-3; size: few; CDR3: CAISELEQGALVETQYF; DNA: TGTGCCATCAGTGAGTTGGAACAGGGGGCGTTGGTGGAGACCCAGTACTTC
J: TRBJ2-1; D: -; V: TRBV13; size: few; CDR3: CASSFGTLGEQFF; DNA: TGTGCCAGCAGCTTCGGGACACTGGGTGAGCAGTTCTTC
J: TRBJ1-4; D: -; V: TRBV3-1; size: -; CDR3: CASSEQGSSEKLFF; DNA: TGTGCCAGCAGCGAACAGGGTAGCAGTGAAAAACTGTTTTTT
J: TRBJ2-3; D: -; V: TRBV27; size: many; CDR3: CASSLRDGTDTQYF; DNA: TGTGCCAGCAGTTTACGGGACGGCACAGATACGCAGTATTTT
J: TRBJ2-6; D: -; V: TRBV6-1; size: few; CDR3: CASSVGPGANVLTF; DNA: TGTGCCAGCAGTGTGGGTCCTGGGGCCAACGTCCTGACTTTC
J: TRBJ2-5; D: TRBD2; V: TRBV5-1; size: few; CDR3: CASSLGGGGMSETQYF; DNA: TGCGCCAGCAGCTTGGGCGGGGGAGGAATGAGTGAGACCCAGTACTTC
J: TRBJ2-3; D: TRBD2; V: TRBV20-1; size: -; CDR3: CSARTPGGPGTDTQYF; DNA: TGCAGTGCGAGAACGCCGGGGGGGCCGGGCACAGATACGCAGTATTTT
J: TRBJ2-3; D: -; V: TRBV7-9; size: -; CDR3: CASPQPGKGTDTQYF; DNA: TGTGCCAGCCCGCAGCCTGGGAAGGGCACAGATACGCAGTATTTT
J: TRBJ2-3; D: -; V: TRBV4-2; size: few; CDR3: CASSQDPRDTQYF; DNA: TGTGCCAGCAGCCAAGACCCCCGAGATACGCAGTATTTT
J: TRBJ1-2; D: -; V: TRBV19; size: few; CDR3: CASKHRDINYGYTF; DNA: TGTGCCAGTAAGCACCGGGACATTAACTATGGCTACACCTTC
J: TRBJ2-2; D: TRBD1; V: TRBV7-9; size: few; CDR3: CASSFRDSANTGELFF; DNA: TGTGCCAGCAGCTTTCGGGACAGCGCGAACACCGGGGAGCTGTTTTTT
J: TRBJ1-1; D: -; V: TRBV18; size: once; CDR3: CASSPKGVRPEAFF; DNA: TGTGCCAGCTCACCAAAGGGGGTCAGGCCTGAAGCTTTCTTT
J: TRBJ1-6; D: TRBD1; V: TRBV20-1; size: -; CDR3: CSARNTGTGSYNSPLHF; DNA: TGCAGTGCTAGAAACACCGGGACAGGATCCTATAATTCACCCCTCCACTTT
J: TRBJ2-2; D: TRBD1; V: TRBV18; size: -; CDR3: CASSRDSLNTGELFF; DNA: TGTGCCAGCTCACGGGACAGCCTGAACACCGGGGAGCTGTTTTTT
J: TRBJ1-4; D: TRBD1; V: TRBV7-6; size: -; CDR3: CASSLTGTGVNEKLFF; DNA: TGTGCCAGCAGCTTAACCGGGACAGGGGTTAATGAAAAACTGTTTTTT